This T cell receptor (beta chain) was retrieved from a study of T cell responses to AZD1222 COVID-19 vaccine. Whole-study results and caveats: Targeting of unmutated variant regions was reportedly seen in nearly half of spike-specific TCRs.

V was clipped by 5 bases and J by 3 bases, with 16 bases between them. The CDR3 totals 15 residues. CDR1 and CDR2 from the germline V gene are LNHDA and SQIVND (reference sequence). Sequencing used immunoSEQ multiplex PCR; TCRdb keeps in-frame clones, though not all of them. The sample has under 150,000 clones; just over 90% are singletons. Concerning this clone itself: The antigen is undetermined.

The genes are TRBV19 and TRBJ1-2; weak D call: TRBD1 (6 bases). Sequences were derived from peripheral blood, sampled on day 0 of AZD1222 vaccination. This receptor was taken from an adult in good health. CDR3 in DNA: TGTGCCAGTAGTGAACAATACGGACAGCACTATGGCTACACCTTC. This sequence encodes CASSEQYGQHYGYTF.